This T cell receptor (beta chain) was sequenced for a study of Graves' ophthalmopathy and Graves' hyperthyroidism. CDR3 regions of TCR beta were amplified from RNA transcripts. First-round RT-PCR used HTBI primers; second-round multiplex PCR followed. TCRdb itself ran the multiplex PCR reads through MiXCR, one entry per CDR3 protein. The repertoire holds fewer than 350,000 distinct CDR3 sequences, with 15% to 20% as singletons. The ends were cut back, 5 bases at V and 2 bases at J, with 12 bases in the middle. Germline V gene lookup returns CDR1 MNHEY and CDR2 SVGAGI. The CDR3 consists of 14 residues. This clonotype was counted many times.

This TCR was recovered from an adult man with Graves' ophthalmopathy. The sequencing input was peripheral blood. The chain employs TRBV6-5 and TRBJ1-2; D possibly corresponds to TRBD1 (5 bases). DNA for the CDR3: TGTGCCAGCAGTAGGGGACGGACCAACTATGGCTACACCTTC. Its protein is CASSRGRTNYGYTF.